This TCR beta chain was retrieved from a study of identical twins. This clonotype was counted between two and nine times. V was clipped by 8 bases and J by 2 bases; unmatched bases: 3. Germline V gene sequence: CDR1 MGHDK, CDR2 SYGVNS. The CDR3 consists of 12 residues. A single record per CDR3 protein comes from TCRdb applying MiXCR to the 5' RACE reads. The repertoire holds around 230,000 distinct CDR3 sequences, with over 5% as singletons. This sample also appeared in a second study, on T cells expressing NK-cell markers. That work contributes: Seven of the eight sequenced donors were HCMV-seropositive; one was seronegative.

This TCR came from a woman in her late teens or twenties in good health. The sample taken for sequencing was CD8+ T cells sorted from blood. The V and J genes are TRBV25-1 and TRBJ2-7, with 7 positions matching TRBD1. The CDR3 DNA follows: TGTGCCAGCGCCACAGGGGCCTACGAGCAGTACTTC. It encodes CASATGAYEQYF.